The text below deals with one T cell receptor (beta chain). PCR employed 60 Vbeta and 13 Jbeta primers. Clones were read by immunoSEQ multiplex PCR, and TCRdb kept only the in-frame ones, dropping some. Of about 130,000 clones in the sample, approximately 80% are singletons; the top ten hold 1%. These data originate in a study of cytomegalovirus exposure and HLA in healthy donors. There are 14 residues in the CDR3. V lost 3 bases to trimming and J lost 0 bases, with 3 bases between them. Germline values: CDR1 SGHTA, CDR2 FQGNSA. Sequences were obtained from PBMCs. The receptor was isolated from a man aged 35-49 years in good health and CMV-seronegative. The chain is built from TRBV7-2 and TRBJ2-6, with unresolved D. CDR3 protein: CASSFFSGANVLTF. CDR3 DNA sequence: TGTGCCAGCAGCTTCTTCTCTGGGGCCAACGTCCTGACTTTC.